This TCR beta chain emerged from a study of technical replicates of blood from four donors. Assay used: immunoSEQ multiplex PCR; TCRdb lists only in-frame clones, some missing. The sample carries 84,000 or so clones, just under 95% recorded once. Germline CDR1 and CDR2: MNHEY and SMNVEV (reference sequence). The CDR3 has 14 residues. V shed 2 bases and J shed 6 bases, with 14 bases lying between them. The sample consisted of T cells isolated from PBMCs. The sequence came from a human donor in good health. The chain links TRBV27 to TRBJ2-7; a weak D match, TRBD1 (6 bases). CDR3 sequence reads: CASSLKTGLAEQYF. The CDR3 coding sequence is TGTGCCAGCAGTTTAAAGACAGGCCTGGCCGAGCAGTACTTC.